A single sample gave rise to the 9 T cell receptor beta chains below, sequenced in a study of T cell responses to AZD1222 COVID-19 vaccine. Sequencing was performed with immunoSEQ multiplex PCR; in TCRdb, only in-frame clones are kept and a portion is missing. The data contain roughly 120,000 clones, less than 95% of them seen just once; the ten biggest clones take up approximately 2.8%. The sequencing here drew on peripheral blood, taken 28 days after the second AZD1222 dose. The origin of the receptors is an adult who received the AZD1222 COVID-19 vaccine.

The DNA for the CDR3 is TGTGCCATCAGTGACAGACAGGGGGACAATCAGCCCCAGCATTTT. Translated: CAISDRQGDNQPQHF. The chain combines TRBV10-3 with TRBJ1-5; 9 nucleotides agree with TRBD1. With 3 bases clipped from V and 3 bases from J, the junction kept 3 bases outside the gene matches. The CDR3 spans 15 residues. Germline V gene sequence: CDR1 ENHRY, CDR2 SYGVKD.

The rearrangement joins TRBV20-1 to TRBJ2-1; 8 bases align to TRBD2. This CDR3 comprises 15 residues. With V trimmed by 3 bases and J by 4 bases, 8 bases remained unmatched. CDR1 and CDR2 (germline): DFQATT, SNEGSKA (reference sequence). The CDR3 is CSASSSGLLYNEQFF. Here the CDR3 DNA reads TGCAGTGCTAGTTCTAGCGGGTTATTATACAATGAGCAGTTCTTC.

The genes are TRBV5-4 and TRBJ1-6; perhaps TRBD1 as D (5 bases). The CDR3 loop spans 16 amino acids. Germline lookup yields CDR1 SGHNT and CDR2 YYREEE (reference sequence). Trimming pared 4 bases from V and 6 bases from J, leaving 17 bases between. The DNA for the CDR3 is TGTGCCAGCAGCGAACGGGGCCTACCGGGTAATTCACCCCTCCACTTT. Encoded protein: CASSERGLPGNSPLHF.

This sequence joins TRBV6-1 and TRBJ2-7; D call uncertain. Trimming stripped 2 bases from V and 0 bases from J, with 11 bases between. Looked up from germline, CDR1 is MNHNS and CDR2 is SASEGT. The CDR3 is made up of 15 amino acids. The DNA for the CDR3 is TGTGCCAGCAGTGAAACGGAATCTAGCTCCTACGAGCAGTACTTC. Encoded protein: CASSETESSSYEQYF.

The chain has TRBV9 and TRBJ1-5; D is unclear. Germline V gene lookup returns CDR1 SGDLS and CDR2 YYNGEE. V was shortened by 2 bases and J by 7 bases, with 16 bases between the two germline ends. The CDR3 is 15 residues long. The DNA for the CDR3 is TGTGCCAGCAGCGTTGGTAAGGGAGCCCACCAGCCCCAGCATTTT. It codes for CASSVGKGAHQPQHF. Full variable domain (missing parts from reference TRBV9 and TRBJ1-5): DSGVTQTPKHLITATGQRVTLRCSPRSGDLSVYWYQQSLDQGLQFLIQYYNGEERAKGNILERFSAQQFPDLHSELNLSSLELGDSALYFCASSVGKGAHQPQHFGDGTRLSIL.

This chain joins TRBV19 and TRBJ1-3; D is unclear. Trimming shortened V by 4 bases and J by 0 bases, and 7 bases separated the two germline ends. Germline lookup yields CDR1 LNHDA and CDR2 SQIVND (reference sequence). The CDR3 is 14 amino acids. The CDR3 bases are TGTGCCAGTAGTAGAGGGTTCTCTGGAAACACCATATATTTT. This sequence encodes CASSRGFSGNTIYF. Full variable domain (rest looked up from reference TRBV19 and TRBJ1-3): DGGITQSPKYLFRKEGQNVTLSCEQNLNHDAMYWYRQDPGQGLRLIYYSQIVNDFQKGDIAEGYSVSREKKESFPLTVTSAQKNPTAFYLCASSRGFSGNTIYFGEGSWLTVV.

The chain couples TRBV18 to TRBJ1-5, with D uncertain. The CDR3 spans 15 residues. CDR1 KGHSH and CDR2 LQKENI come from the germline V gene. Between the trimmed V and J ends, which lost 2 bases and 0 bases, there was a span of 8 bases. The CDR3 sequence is CASSPNRHSNQPQHF. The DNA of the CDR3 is TGTGCCAGCTCACCAAACAGACATAGCAATCAGCCCCAGCATTTT.

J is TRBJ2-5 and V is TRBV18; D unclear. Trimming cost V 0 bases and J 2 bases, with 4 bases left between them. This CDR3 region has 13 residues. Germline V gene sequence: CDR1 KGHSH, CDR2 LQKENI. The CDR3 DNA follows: TGTGCCAGCTCACCACCGGTACAAGAGACCCAGTACTTC. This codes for CASSPPVQETQYF. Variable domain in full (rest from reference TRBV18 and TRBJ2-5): NAGVMQNPRHLVRRRGQEARLRCSPMKGHSHVYWYRQLPEEGLKFMVYLQKENIIDESGMPKERFSAEFPKEGPSILRIQQVVRGDSAAYFCASSPPVQETQYFGPGTRLLVL.

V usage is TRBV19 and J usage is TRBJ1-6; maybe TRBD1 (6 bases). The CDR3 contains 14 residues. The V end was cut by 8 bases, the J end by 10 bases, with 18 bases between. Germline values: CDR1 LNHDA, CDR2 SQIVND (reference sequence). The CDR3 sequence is CASAGQGPTSPLHF. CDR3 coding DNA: TGTGCCAGTGCCGGGCAGGGGCCCACCTCACCCCTCCACTTT.